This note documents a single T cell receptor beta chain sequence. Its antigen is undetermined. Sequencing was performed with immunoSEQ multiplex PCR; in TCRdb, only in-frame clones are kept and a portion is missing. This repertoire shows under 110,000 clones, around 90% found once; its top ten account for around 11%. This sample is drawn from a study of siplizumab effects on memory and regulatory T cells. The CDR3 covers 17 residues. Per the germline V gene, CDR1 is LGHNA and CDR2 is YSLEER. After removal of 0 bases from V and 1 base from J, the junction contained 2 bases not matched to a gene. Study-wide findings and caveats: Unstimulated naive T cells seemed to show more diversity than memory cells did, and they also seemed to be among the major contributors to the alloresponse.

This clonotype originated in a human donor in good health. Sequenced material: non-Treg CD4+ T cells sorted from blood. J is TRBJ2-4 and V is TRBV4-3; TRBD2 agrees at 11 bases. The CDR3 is CASSQDRTSGAKNIQYF. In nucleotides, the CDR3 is TGCGCCAGCAGCCAAGATCGGACTAGCGGGGCCAAAAACATTCAGTACTTC.